This T cell receptor beta chain was sequenced during a study of blood T cell repertoires in COVID-19. Study background: Sites in the United States, Italy and Spain provided acute and convalescent COVID-19 samples. T cells, B-cell-depleted T cells, or PBMCs supplied cDNA or gDNA.

In the authors' workflow: Reference gene primer amplification in the assay estimated nucleated cell counts. Sequencing used immunoSEQ multiplex PCR; TCRdb keeps in-frame clones, though not all of them. D and trimming come from the DNA, and the V and J calls and clone size come from that table. Seen here are more than 250,000 clones, roughly nine tenths observed once, and the top ten hold 3.5% to 4%. Germline CDR1 SGHRS, CDR2 YFSETQ. This CDR3 comprises 14 residues. Deletions cut 0 bases from V and 3 bases from J, with 7 bases between. This sequence was found in a young man with active or convalescent COVID-19. The sequenced sample consisted of peripheral blood. This sequence joins TRBV5-1 and TRBJ1-3; D uncertain. The CDR3 sequence: CASSLDADGNTIYF. CDR3 nucleotides: TGCGCCAGCAGCTTGGATGCAGATGGAAACACCATATATTTT.